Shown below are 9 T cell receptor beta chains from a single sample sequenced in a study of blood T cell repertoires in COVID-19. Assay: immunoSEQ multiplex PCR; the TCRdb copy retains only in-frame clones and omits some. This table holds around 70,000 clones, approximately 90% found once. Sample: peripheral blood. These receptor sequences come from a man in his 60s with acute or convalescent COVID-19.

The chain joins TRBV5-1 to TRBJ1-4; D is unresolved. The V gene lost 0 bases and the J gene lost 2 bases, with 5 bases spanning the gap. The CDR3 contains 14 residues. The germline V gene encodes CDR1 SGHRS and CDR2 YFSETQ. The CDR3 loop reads CASSLGVTNEKLFF. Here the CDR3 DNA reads TGCGCCAGCAGCTTGGGCGTGACTAATGAAAAACTGTTTTTT.

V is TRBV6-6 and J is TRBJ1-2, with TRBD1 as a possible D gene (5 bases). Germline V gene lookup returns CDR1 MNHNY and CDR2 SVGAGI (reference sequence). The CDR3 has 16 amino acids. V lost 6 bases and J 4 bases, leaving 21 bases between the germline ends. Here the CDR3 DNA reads TGTGCCAGCAGAAGTAGCAGGGAAACCATTGGCTATGGCTACACCTTC. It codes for CASRSSRETIGYGYTF.

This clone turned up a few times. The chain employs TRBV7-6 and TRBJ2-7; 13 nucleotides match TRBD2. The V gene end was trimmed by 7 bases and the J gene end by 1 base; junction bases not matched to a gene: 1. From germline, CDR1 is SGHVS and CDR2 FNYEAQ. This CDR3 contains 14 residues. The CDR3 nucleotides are TGTGCCAGCAAGACTAGCGGGGGGTCCTACGAGCAGTACTTC. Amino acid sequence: CASKTSGGSYEQYF. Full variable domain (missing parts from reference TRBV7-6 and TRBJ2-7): GAGVSQSPRYKVTKRGQDVALRCDPISGHVSLYWYRQALGQGPEFLTYFNYEAQQDKSGLPNDRFSAERPEGSISTLTIQRTEQRDSAMYRCASKTSGGSYEQYFGPGTRLTVT.

The CDR3 region has the DNA TGTGCCAGCAGCTCAGGACAGGACGGTACCTCATACGAGCAGTACTTC. Protein: CASSSGQDGTSYEQYF. The rearrangement joins TRBV7-9 to TRBJ2-7; the match to TRBD1 covers 7 bases. The CDR3 is 16 residues long. CDR1 and CDR2 (germline): SEHNR, FQNEAQ (reference sequence). J lost 4 bases, V lost 4 bases, and 13 bases had no gene match. Together with reference TRBV7-9 and TRBJ2-7, the CDR3 gives the full variable domain: DTGVSQNPRHKITKRGQNVTFRCDPISEHNRLYWYRQTLGQGPEFLTYFQNEAQLEKSRLLSDRFSAERPKGSFSTLEIQRTEQGDSAMYLCASSSGQDGTSYEQYFGPGTRLTVT.

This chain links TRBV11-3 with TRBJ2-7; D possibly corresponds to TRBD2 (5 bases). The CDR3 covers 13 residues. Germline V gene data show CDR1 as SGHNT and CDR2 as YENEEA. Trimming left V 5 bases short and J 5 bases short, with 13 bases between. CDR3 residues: CASSPRGSNEQYF. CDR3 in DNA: TGTGCCAGCAGCCCCCGGGGTTCTAACGAGCAGTACTTC.

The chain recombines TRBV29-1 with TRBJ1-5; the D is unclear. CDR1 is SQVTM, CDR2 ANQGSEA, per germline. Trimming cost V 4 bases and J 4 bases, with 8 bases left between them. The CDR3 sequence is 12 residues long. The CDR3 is CSVGSGNQPQHF. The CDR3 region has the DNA TGCAGCGTTGGCTCGGGAAATCAGCCCCAGCATTTT.

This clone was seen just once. As DNA, the CDR3 is TGCGCCAGCAGCTTAGAAGCGGGGGGGTTCAATGAGCAGTTCTTC. It specifies CASSLEAGGFNEQFF. The rearrangement links TRBV5-1 to TRBJ2-1; TRBD2 agrees at 10 bases. The CDR3 runs to 15 residues. V lost 2 bases and J lost 6; bases outside the gene matches: 5. Germline CDR1 is SGHRS and CDR2 is YFSETQ.

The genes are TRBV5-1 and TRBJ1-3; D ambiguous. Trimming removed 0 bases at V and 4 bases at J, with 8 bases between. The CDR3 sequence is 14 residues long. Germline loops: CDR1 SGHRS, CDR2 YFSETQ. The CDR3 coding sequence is TGCGCCAGCAGCTTGGGGGCTGAAGGAAACACCATATATTTT. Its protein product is CASSLGAEGNTIYF.

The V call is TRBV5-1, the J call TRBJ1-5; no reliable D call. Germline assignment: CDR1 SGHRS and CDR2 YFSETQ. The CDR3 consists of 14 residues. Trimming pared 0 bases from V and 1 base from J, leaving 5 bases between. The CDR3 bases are TGCGCCAGCAGCTTGGACGGGAGCAATCAGCCCCAGCATTTT. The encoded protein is CASSLDGSNQPQHF. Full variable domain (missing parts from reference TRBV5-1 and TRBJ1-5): KAGVTQTPRYLIKTRGQQVTLSCSPISGHRSVSWYQQTPGQGLQFLFEYFSETQRNKGNFPGRFSGRQFSNSRSEMNVSTLELGDSALYLCASSLDGSNQPQHFGDGTRLSIL.